Below, 32 T cell receptor beta chains from the same sample are listed, as sequenced in a study of identical twins. Using its own MiXCR run on the 5' RACE reads, TCRdb lists one record per CDR3 protein. This sample carries 310,000 or so distinct CDR3 sequences, nearly 9.5% of them seen once, and the ten largest clones take roughly 6.8%. The sample also formed part of further work on yellow fever vaccine responses in identical twins.

Sequencing was performed on CD8+ T cells sorted from blood. These receptors all stem from a woman between 18 and 29 years old in good health.

The rearrangement joins TRBV29-1 to TRBJ1-1, with D unresolved. The length of the CDR3 is 12 residues. Germline V gives CDR1 SQVTM, CDR2 ANQGSEA. Trimming pared 6 bases from V and 7 bases from J, leaving 15 bases between. The CDR3 nucleotides are TGCAGCGTCCCAGGAGCGGGCATTGAAGCTTTCTTT. Translation: CSVPGAGIEAFF.

This clonotype was recorded at least ten times. The chain uses TRBV20-1 and TRBJ2-1; D is perhaps TRBD1 (5 bases). This CDR3 comprises 16 residues. Germline lookup yields CDR1 DFQATT and CDR2 SNEGSKA (reference sequence). With 0 bases removed from V and 0 bases from J, the gap between germline ends came to 12 bases. The DNA of the CDR3 is TGCAGTGCTAGAGATCTACACGACAGCTCCTACAATGAGCAGTTCTTC. Translating it yields CSARDLHDSSYNEQFF.

This clonotype was observed a handful of times. The V call is TRBV7-9, the J call TRBJ2-5, with D unresolved. Per germline, CDR1 SEHNR and CDR2 FQNEAQ (reference sequence). Trimming stripped 5 bases from V and 5 bases from J, with 9 bases between. The CDR3 runs to 12 residues. The CDR3 sequence: CASSKPWETQYF. CDR3 nucleotide sequence: TGTGCCAGCAGCAAACCGTGGGAGACCCAGTACTTC.

Written as DNA, the CDR3 is TGTGCCAGTAGTTCCGGGACAGGGACGACTGAAGCTTTCTTT. This encodes CASSSGTGTTEAFF. The chain combines TRBV19 with TRBJ1-1; 9 nucleotides agree with TRBD1. V lost 5 bases and J lost 5; bases outside the gene matches: 6. In germline, CDR1 is LNHDA, CDR2 SQIVND (reference sequence). This CDR3 has 14 amino acids.

The chain carries TRBV6-6 and TRBJ1-2, with 7 bases aligning to TRBD1. The CDR3 spans 13 residues. Per germline, CDR1 MNHNY and CDR2 SVGAGI (reference sequence). The J segment lost 5 bases and the V segment lost 6 bases, leaving 6 bases of the junction unmatched. The CDR3 DNA follows: TGTGCCAGCAGCCGGGACAGCTCTTATGGCTACACCTTC. Translated: CASSRDSSYGYTF.

This clonotype was seen many times. The chain couples TRBV4-1 to TRBJ1-1, with 7 nucleotides matching TRBD1. Losses at the gene ends were 0 bases for V and 7 bases for J; bases not matched to a gene: 2. The germline gives CDR1 MGHRA, CDR2 YSYEKL. The CDR3 is 13 residues long. CDR3 DNA: TGCGCCAGCAGCCAAGATTGGGACAGTGAAGCTTTCTTT. Amino acid sequence: CASSQDWDSEAFF.

This sequence joins TRBV4-3 and TRBJ2-1; D is unclear. CDR1 is LGHNA, CDR2 YSLEER, per germline. The CDR3 totals 13 residues. V lost 4 bases to trimming and J lost 7 bases, with 11 bases between them. CDR3 in DNA: TGCGCCAGCAGCCTTTATCATGGGAATGAGCAGTTCTTC. This translates into CASSLYHGNEQFF.

This clonotype has a single count. This CDR3 fails to terminate in the conserved phenylalanine or tryptophan, so it likely reflects a read error. The DNA is omitted, as the CDR3 cannot be located on it reliably, and the CDR3 follows TCRdb's listing. The J gene is TRBJ2-3, the V gene TRBV7-9. The CDR3 spans 13 amino acids, including both terminal residues. CDR1 is SEHNR and CDR2 is FQNEAQ in the germline V gene (reference sequence). CDR3 residues: CASSLVDPVTEIH.

This clonotype was counted only a few times. The V gene is TRBV28, the J gene TRBJ2-1; 9 bases line up with TRBD2. CDR3 length equals 15 residues. V gave up 2 bases and J gave up 9 bases; unmatched junction bases: 8. Germline values: CDR1 MDHEN, CDR2 SYDVKM. Written as DNA, the CDR3 is TGTGCCAGCAGTTTAGGTAGCGGGAGCTGGGCTGAGCAGTTCTTC. This gives the protein CASSLGSGSWAEQFF.

V is TRBV20-1 and J is TRBJ2-1, with D possibly TRBD1 on 5 matching bases. The CDR3 contains 12 residues. Germline V CDR1 and CDR2: DFQATT, SNEGSKA (reference sequence). The V end was cut by 4 bases, the J end by 6 bases, with 10 bases between. The CDR3 loop is CSATLGANEQFF. DNA of the CDR3: TGCAGTGCTACTCTTGGGGCCAATGAGCAGTTCTTC.

This clonotype was recorded many times. The J gene is TRBJ2-7, the V gene TRBV6-2 or TRBV6-3; D remains unclear. V was clipped by 0 bases and J by 5 bases, with 14 bases between them. The CDR3 runs to 15 residues. Per the germline V gene, CDR1 is MNHEY and CDR2 is SVGEGT. CDR3 in DNA: TGTGCCAGCAGTTACTCGAGTACCGTCCTCGACGAGCAGTACTTC. Translation: CASSYSSTVLDEQYF.

This clonotype was detected only a few times. The chain recombines TRBV7-6 with TRBJ2-7; 9 bases agree with TRBD2. Per germline, CDR1 SGHVS and CDR2 FNYEAQ. CDR3 length: 16 residues. With 5 bases clipped from V and 6 bases from J, the junction kept 14 bases outside the gene matches. CDR3 protein: CASSLERLAGLREQYF. CDR3 nucleotide sequence: TGTGCCAGCAGCCTGGAGCGGCTAGCGGGATTACGCGAGCAGTACTTC. Supplemented by reference TRBV7-6 and TRBJ2-7, the full variable domain reads GAGVSQSPRYKVTKRGQDVALRCDPISGHVSLYWYRQALGQGPEFLTYFNYEAQQDKSGLPNDRFSAERPEGSISTLTIQRTEQRDSAMYRCASSLERLAGLREQYFGPGTRLTVT.

This rearrangement joins TRBV7-9 to TRBJ2-2, with no clear D. Germline CDR1 is SEHNR and CDR2 is FQNEAQ (reference sequence). With 8 bases removed from V and 5 bases from J, the gap between germline ends came to 24 bases. The CDR3 has 17 residues. The CDR3 loop reads CASVSPGDLLRTGELFF. The CDR3 nucleotides are TGTGCCAGCGTATCTCCCGGTGATTTATTGAGGACCGGGGAGCTGTTTTTT.

In its sample, this clonotype was seen many times. The chain has TRBV5-1 and TRBJ2-2; D is uncertain. Germline values: CDR1 SGHRS, CDR2 YFSETQ. The CDR3 contains 18 residues. The V and J ends lost 5 bases and 3 bases respectively, with 23 bases between them. The chain's CDR3 is CASRSVPISIGDTGELFF. DNA of the CDR3: TGCGCCAGCAGATCCGTCCCCATATCTATCGGAGACACCGGGGAGCTGTTTTTT.

The chain joins TRBV20-1 to TRBJ1-5; 7 nucleotides match TRBD1. Germline-derived CDR1 and CDR2 are DFQATT and SNEGSKA (reference sequence). V was clipped by 5 bases and J by 8 bases; unmatched bases: 9. The CDR3 has 13 residues. In DNA, the CDR3 is TGCAGTGCTTCCCGACAGGGTTTGAAGCCCCAGCATTTT. It yields the protein CSASRQGLKPQHF.

There are a few counts of this clonotype. The chain has TRBV10-3 and TRBJ2-7, with D unclear. With 0 bases removed from V and 3 bases from J, the gap between germline ends came to 6 bases. This CDR3 comprises 13 residues. Germline-derived CDR1 and CDR2 are ENHRY and SYGVKD. In DNA form, the CDR3 reads TGTGCCATCAGTGAGTCGTCAGTCTACGAGCAGTACTTC. Translating it yields CAISESSVYEQYF.

The CDR3 region is CSARVVQREGLSYEQYF. The DNA of the CDR3 is TGCAGTGCTAGAGTGGTCCAGCGGGAGGGCCTTTCCTACGAGCAGTACTTC. The rearrangement links TRBV20-1 to TRBJ2-7; 10 bases align to TRBD2. Unmatched junction bases numbered 10, after V lost 1 base and J lost 1 base. The CDR3 extends over 17 amino acids. Germline V CDR1 and CDR2: DFQATT, SNEGSKA (reference sequence).

This clonotype was recorded many times. V usage is TRBV4-3 and J usage is TRBJ2-1; weak D call: TRBD1 (6 bases). The CDR3 runs to 14 residues. The germline V and J ends were trimmed by 3 bases and 4 bases, with 10 bases remaining between them. Germline CDR1 reads LGHNA; CDR2 reads YSLEER. CDR3 amino acids: CASSQPGQYNEQFF. CDR3 coding DNA: TGCGCCAGCAGCCAGCCGGGACAATACAATGAGCAGTTCTTC.

This clonotype was picked up a small number of times. The rearrangement links TRBV30 to TRBJ2-7; D gene unclear. The CDR3 covers 11 residues. Trimming stripped 1 base from V and 3 bases from J, with 4 bases between. The germline CDR1 and CDR2 sequences are GTSNPN and SVGIG (reference sequence). The CDR3 region is CAWSGIYEQYF. The CDR3 DNA is TGTGCCTGGAGTGGGATCTACGAGCAGTACTTC. Full variable domain (rest looked up from reference TRBV30 and TRBJ2-7): SQTIHQWPATLVQPVGSPLSLECTVEGTSNPNLYWYRQAAGRGLQLLFYSVGIGQISSEVPQNLSASRPQDRQFILSSKKLLLSDSGFYLCAWSGIYEQYFGPGTRLTVT.

This clonotype was seen a few times. CDR3 nucleotide sequence: TGCGCCAGCAGCCAAGCTACGCTAGCGGGGGAGACCCAGTACTTC. Protein sequence: CASSQATLAGETQYF. This chain links TRBV4-1 with TRBJ2-5; 9 bases fit TRBD2. V lost 1 base and J lost 5; bases outside the gene matches: 5. Germline V gene sequence: CDR1 MGHRA, CDR2 YSYEKL. This CDR3 region has 15 residues.

This clonotype was observed a handful of times. This chain joins TRBV27 and TRBJ2-6; unclear D gene. The ends were cut back, 5 bases at V and 4 bases at J, with 12 bases in the middle. Germline V CDR1 and CDR2: MNHEY, SMNVEV (reference sequence). The CDR3 length is 15 residues. CDR3 DNA sequence: TGTGCCAGCAGTCTGGAGCCAGGAGGGGCCAACGTCCTGACTTTC. Its protein product is CASSLEPGGANVLTF.

The chain employs TRBV7-9 and TRBJ2-5, with no clear D. The CDR3 covers 14 residues. V lost 4 bases to trimming and J lost 0 bases, with 9 bases between them. CDR1 is SEHNR, CDR2 FQNEAQ, per germline (reference sequence). The DNA for the CDR3 is TGTGCCAGCAGCTCCGACTTGTACCAAGAGACCCAGTACTTC. The encoded protein is CASSSDLYQETQYF.

The chain is built from TRBV7-9 and TRBJ1-1; D is uncertain. The CDR3 loop spans 13 amino acids. V gave up 8 bases and J gave up 7 bases, with 17 bases separating them. CDR1 and CDR2 (germline): SEHNR, FQNEAQ (reference sequence). The CDR3 region has the DNA TGTGCCAGCGGAGTTGACGCGCACGTTGAAGCTTTCTTT. Protein: CASGVDAHVEAFF.

This rearrangement joins TRBV7-9 to TRBJ2-7; no clear D gene. This CDR3 spans 14 amino acids. The germline V and J ends were trimmed by 5 bases and 2 bases, with 13 bases remaining between them. Germline CDR1 is SEHNR and CDR2 is FQNEAQ (reference sequence). CDR3 DNA sequence: TGTGCCAGCAGCCTATCCACAATCCCCTACGAGCAGTACTTC. Its translation is CASSLSTIPYEQYF. Drawing the rest from reference TRBV7-9 and TRBJ2-7, the complete variable domain is DTGVSQNPRHKITKRGQNVTFRCDPISEHNRLYWYRQTLGQGPEFLTYFQNEAQLEKSRLLSDRFSAERPKGSFSTLEIQRTEQGDSAMYLCASSLSTIPYEQYFGPGTRLTVT.

This clonotype was seen more than once but under ten times. The V gene is TRBV2, the J gene TRBJ2-1; D not resolved. The ends were cut back, 6 bases at V and 12 bases at J, with 12 bases in the middle. The CDR3 loop spans 11 amino acids. From germline, CDR1 is SNHLY and CDR2 FYNNEI. The CDR3 coding sequence is TGTGCCAGCAGCGCAGATCCGAGGCAGTTCTTC. As protein: CASSADPRQFF.

The rearrangement joins TRBV18 to TRBJ1-3; D not resolved. The CDR3 is 15 residues long. Germline CDR1 is KGHSH and CDR2 is LQKENI. The V end lost 2 bases, the J end lost 0 bases, and 8 bases lay between the germline ends. The CDR3 protein is CASSPDNFSGNTIYF. DNA for the CDR3: TGTGCCAGCTCACCAGACAACTTCTCTGGAAACACCATATATTTT.

This clonotype was observed many times. The chain carries TRBV21-1 and TRBJ1-5. TRBV21-1 is assigned pseudogene status. The CDR3 length is 19 residues. The CDR3 DNA is TGTGCCAGCAGCAAAAACTCCGGGACTGAAAAGGGGGCCAATCAGCCCCAGCATTTT. Its protein is CASSKNSGTEKGANQPQHF.

This clonotype was counted only a few times. The rearrangement joins TRBV29-1 to TRBJ2-3; 8 nucleotides line up with TRBD1. J lost 2 bases, V lost 3 bases, and 7 bases had no gene match. The germline V gene has CDR1 SQVTM and CDR2 ANQGSEA. This CDR3 is 15 amino acids long. The CDR3 sequence: CSVELQGDNTDTQYF. The CDR3 DNA sequence: TGCAGCGTTGAGCTACAGGGGGACAACACAGATACGCAGTATTTT.

This clonotype was counted only a few times. V is TRBV27 and J is TRBJ1-5; D is unresolved. The CDR3 runs to 13 residues. Trimming removed 4 bases from V and 4 bases from J, with 8 bases in between. Germline V gene sequence: CDR1 MNHEY, CDR2 SMNVEV (reference sequence). The CDR3 DNA reads as TGTGCCAGCAGTTCGTATGGGAATCAGCCCCAGCATTTT. Its protein is CASSSYGNQPQHF.

Ten or more counts support this clonotype. V usage is TRBV12-3 or TRBV12-4 and J usage is TRBJ2-3, with D perhaps matching TRBD1 (5 bases). V lost 5 bases and J lost 0, with 15 bases in between. CDR3 length: 16 amino acids. CDR3 bases: TGTGCCAGCAGTGCTGACAGACTTAGGAGCACAGATACGCAGTATTTT. Its translation is CASSADRLRSTDTQYF.

This clonotype came up a few times. The chain carries TRBV27 and TRBJ1-5; 7 bases are a match to TRBD1. CDR1 and CDR2 (germline): MNHEY, SMNVEV (reference sequence). Unmatched junction bases numbered 10, after V lost 5 bases and J lost 3 bases. The CDR3 extends over 16 amino acids. CDR3 nucleotide sequence: TGTGCCAGCAGTCCAGACCAGGGACAGATCAATCAGCCCCAGCATTTT. It encodes CASSPDQGQINQPQHF.

This clonotype has a handful of counts. The chain's CDR3 is CASSQVREYQETQYF. In nucleotides, the CDR3 is TGTGCCAGCAGCCAAGTGAGGGAGTACCAAGAGACCCAGTACTTC. The V gene is TRBV14, the J gene TRBJ2-5; the D gene is possibly TRBD2 (5 bases). The CDR3 sequence is 15 residues long. The V end lost 1 base, the J end lost 0 bases, and 9 bases lay between the germline ends. CDR1 SGHDN and CDR2 FVKESK come from the germline V gene.